Sequencing of this T cell receptor (beta chain) was carried out in a study of blood T cell repertoires in COVID-19. Study overall: PBMCs, B-cell-depleted T cells, or T cells were the source of the cDNA or gDNA that made up the material.

Repertoires were generated with immunoSEQ multiplex PCR, while TCRdb's copy carries only in-frame clones and drops some. The data show about 190,000 clones, 70% to 90% seen once. Trimming took off 5 bases at V and 0 bases at J, with 11 bases between the two ends. The CDR3 is 15 amino acids. Germline lookup yields CDR1 LNHDA and CDR2 SQIVND (reference sequence). The genes are TRBV19 and TRBJ1-3; maybe TRBD1 (5 bases). Sequences were obtained from peripheral blood. The receptor was derived from a woman aged 40 to 50 who had recovered from COVID-19. The DNA of the CDR3 is TGTGCCAGTAGTGAGACAGTGAGCTCTGGAAACACCATATATTTT. Amino acid sequence: CASSETVSSGNTIYF. Using reference TRBV19 and TRBJ1-3 for the parts outside the CDR3, the full variable domain is DGGITQSPKYLFRKEGQNVTLSCEQNLNHDAMYWYRQDPGQGLRLIYYSQIVNDFQKGDIAEGYSVSREKKESFPLTVTSAQKNPTAFYLCASSETVSSGNTIYFGEGSWLTVV.